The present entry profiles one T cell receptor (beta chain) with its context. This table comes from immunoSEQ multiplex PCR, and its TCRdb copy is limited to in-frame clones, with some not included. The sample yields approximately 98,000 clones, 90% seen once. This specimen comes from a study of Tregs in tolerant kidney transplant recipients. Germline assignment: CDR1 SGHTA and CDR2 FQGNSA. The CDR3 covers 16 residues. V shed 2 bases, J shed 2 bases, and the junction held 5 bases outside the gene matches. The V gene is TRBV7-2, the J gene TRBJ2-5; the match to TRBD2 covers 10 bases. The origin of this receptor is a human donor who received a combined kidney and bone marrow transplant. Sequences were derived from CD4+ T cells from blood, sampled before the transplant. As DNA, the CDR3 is TGTGCCAGCAGCTTAAAGCGGGGGGGACTTCAAGAGACCCAGTACTTC. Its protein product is CASSLKRGGLQETQYF.